These T cell receptor beta chains were read from a single sample in a study of spatial heterogeneity in lung cancer. TCRdb reprocessed the 5' RACE reads via MiXCR and lists one record per CDR3 protein. The table lists 42,000 or so distinct CDR3 sequences, roughly a tenth of them singletons. Sequenced here: PBMCs, sampled at follow-up. The receptors stem from a female donor with early-stage non-small cell lung cancer. CDR3s include the opening cysteine and the closing phenylalanine or tryptophan. The order of the fields is CDR3 DNA, CDR3 protein, V gene, J gene, clone size, D gene. D genes are given only for firm matches. The size field is filled for only some rows; it gives once, few, many or a size class.

DNA: TGTGCCAGCAGCGTAGGTCGTCCGGATGAGCAGTTCTTC; CDR3: CASSVGRPDEQFF; V: TRBV9; J: TRBJ2-1; size: many; D: NA
DNA: TGTGCCAGCAGTTACTCAGAAGGGGGTACGGGAGGCTACACCTTC; CDR3: CASSYSEGGTGGYTF; V: TRBV6-5; J: TRBJ1-2; size: few; D: NA
DNA: TGTGCCAGCAGCCGCTCAGGGCCCACTGAAGCTTTCTTT; CDR3: CASSRSGPTEAFF; V: TRBV2; J: TRBJ1-1; size: NA; D: NA
DNA: TGTGCCAGCAGGAATGTAGCGGGGGGCCGCACAGATACGCAGTATTTT; CDR3: CASRNVAGGRTDTQYF; V: TRBV28; J: TRBJ2-3; size: NA; D: TRBD2
DNA: TGCGCCAGCAGCGAGGGGGAGTACGTCGGCTACGAGCAGTACTTC; CDR3: CASSEGEYVGYEQYF; V: TRBV5-1; J: TRBJ2-7; size: few; D: NA
DNA: TGTGCTAGCAGCTTAGGGCGCTACACCGGGGAGCTGTTTTTT; CDR3: CASSLGRYTGELFF; V: TRBV7-7; J: TRBJ2-2; size: NA; D: NA
DNA: TGTGCCAGCAGCTTATTCCAGACTGCTGAAGCTTTCTTT; CDR3: CASSLFQTAEAFF; V: TRBV7-2; J: TRBJ1-1; size: NA; D: NA
DNA: TGTGCCAGCAGTGAGCTAGTCATTCAGTACTTC; CDR3: CASSELVIQYF; V: TRBV2; J: TRBJ2-4; size: NA; D: NA
DNA: TGTGCCAGCAGTTCACCCCGGGACACGAGCTCCTATAATTCACCCCTCCACTTT; CDR3: CASSSPRDTSSYNSPLHF; V: TRBV28; J: TRBJ1-6; size: NA; D: NA
DNA: TGTGCCAGCAGCCCGAAGCCAGGGGGCGCGGGCACCGGGGAGCTGTTTTTT; CDR3: CASSPKPGGAGTGELFF; V: TRBV6-5; J: TRBJ2-2; size: NA; D: TRBD1